This T cell receptor (beta chain) is drawn from a study of blood T cell repertoires in COVID-19. About the research overall: Samples representing acute and convalescent COVID-19 were sourced from the United States, Italy and Spain. The analysed material was cDNA or gDNA that came from T cells, B-cell-depleted T cells, or PBMCs.

Germline V gene lookup returns CDR1 LGHNT and CDR2 FRNRAP. This CDR3 is built from 17 residues. Deletions cut 0 bases from V and 3 bases from J, with 14 bases between. Authors' methods: Scientists estimated how many nucleated cells there were by amplifying reference gene primers. Profiling relied on immunoSEQ multiplex PCR, and the TCRdb table lists in-frame clones only, not all of them. V and J calls and clone size are those listed in that table; D and trimming were worked out from the DNA. The table records almost 85,000 clones, around 83% of them present only once. The sequenced sample was peripheral blood. The gene calls are TRBV12-5 and TRBJ1-4, with a possible D match to TRBD1 (5 bases). This clonotype was sampled from a man aged 80 or over with active or convalescent COVID-19. CDR3 sequence reads: CASGLVPPGYPNEKLFF. CDR3 in DNA: TGTGCTAGTGGTTTGGTCCCTCCAGGGTACCCTAATGAAAAACTGTTTTTT. The full variable domain, rest sourced from reference TRBV12-5 and TRBJ1-4, is DARVTQTPRHKVTEMGQEVTMRCQPILGHNTVFWYRQTMMQGLELLAYFRNRAPLDDSGMPKDRFSAEMPDATLATLKIQPSEPRDSAVYFCASGLVPPGYPNEKLFFGSGTQLSVL.